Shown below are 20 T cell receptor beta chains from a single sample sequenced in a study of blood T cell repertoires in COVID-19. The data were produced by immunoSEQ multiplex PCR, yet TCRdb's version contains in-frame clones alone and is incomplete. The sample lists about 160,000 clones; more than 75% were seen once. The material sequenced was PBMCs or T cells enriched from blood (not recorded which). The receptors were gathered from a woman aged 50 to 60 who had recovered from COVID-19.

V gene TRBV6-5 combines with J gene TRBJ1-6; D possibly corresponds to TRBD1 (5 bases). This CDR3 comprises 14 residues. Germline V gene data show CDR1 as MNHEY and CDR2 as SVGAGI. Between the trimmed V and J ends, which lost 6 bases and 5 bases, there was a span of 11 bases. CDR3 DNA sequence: TGTGCCAGCAGATCGGGACTCGATAATTCACCCCTCCACTTT. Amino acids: CASRSGLDNSPLHF.

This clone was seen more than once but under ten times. The CDR3: CASSLSAGLRGAFF. In DNA, the CDR3 is TGTGCCAGCAGCCTATCCGCTGGACTCCGAGGAGCTTTCTTT. The rearrangement joins TRBV3-1 (or the pseudogene TRBV3-2) to TRBJ1-1; no clear D gene. The CDR3 loop spans 14 amino acids. Germline V gene data show CDR1 as LGHDT and CDR2 as YNNKEL (reference sequence). V lost 4 bases to trimming and J lost 10 bases, with 19 bases between them.

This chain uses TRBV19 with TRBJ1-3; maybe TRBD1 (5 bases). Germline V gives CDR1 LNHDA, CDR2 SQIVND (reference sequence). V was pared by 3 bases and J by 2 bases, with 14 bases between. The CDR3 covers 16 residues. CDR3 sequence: CASSIPQGMAGNTIYF. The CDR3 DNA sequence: TGTGCCAGTAGTATCCCCCAGGGTATGGCTGGAAACACCATATATTTT.

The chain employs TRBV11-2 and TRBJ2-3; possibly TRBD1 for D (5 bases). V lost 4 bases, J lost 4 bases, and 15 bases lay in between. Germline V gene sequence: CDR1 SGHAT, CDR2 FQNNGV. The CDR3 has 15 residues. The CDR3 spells CASSSQGNLADTQYF. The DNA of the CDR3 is TGTGCCAGCAGCTCCCAGGGCAATCTGGCAGATACGCAGTATTTT.

In nucleotides, the CDR3 is TGTGCCAGCAGCCAAGATGGGGGACAGGCAGATACGCAGTATTTT. It specifies CASSQDGGQADTQYF. This chain connects TRBV4-2 to TRBJ2-3, with 8 bases fitting TRBD1. Trimming removed 0 bases from V and 4 bases from J; junction bases left unmatched: 3. CDR1 is LGHNA, CDR2 YNFKEQ, per germline. This CDR3 region has 15 residues.

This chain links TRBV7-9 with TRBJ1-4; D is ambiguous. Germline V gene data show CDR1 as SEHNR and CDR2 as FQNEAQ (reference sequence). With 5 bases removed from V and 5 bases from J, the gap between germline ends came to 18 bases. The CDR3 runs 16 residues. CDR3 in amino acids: CASSLHATPANEKLFF. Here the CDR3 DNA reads TGTGCCAGCAGCCTACATGCGACACCAGCAAATGAAAAACTGTTTTTT.

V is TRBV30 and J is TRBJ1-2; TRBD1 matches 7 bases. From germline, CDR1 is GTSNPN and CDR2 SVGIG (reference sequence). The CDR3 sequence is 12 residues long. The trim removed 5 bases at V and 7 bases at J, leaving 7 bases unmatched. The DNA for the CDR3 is TGTGCCTGGGAACTAGGGGGCGCTGGCTACACCTTC. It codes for CAWELGGAGYTF.

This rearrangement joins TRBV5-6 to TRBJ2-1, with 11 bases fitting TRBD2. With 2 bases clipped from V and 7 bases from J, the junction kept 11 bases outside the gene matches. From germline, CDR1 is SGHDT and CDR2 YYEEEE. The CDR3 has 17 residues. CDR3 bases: TGTGCCAGCAGCTTATTTACTAGCGGGGGAACGGGGAATGAGCAGTTCTTC. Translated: CASSLFTSGGTGNEQFF.

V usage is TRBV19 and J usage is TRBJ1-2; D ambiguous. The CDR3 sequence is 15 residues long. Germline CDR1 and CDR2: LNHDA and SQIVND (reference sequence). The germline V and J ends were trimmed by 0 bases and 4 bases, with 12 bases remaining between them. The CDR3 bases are TGTGCCAGTAGTATAGAGGGCTGGCAGCCCTATGGCTACACCTTC. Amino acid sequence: CASSIEGWQPYGYTF.

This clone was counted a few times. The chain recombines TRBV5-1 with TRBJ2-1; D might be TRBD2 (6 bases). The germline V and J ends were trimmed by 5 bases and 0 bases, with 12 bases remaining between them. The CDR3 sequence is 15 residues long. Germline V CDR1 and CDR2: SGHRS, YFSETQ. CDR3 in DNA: TGCGCCAGCAGTTGGGACTTCAGCTCCTACAATGAGCAGTTCTTC. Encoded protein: CASSWDFSSYNEQFF.

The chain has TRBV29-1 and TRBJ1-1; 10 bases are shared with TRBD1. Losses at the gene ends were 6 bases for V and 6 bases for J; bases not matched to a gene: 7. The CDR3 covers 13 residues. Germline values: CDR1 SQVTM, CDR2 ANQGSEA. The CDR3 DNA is TGCAGCGTCGTAGGGACAGGGGTGTCTGAAGCTTTCTTT. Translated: CSVVGTGVSEAFF.

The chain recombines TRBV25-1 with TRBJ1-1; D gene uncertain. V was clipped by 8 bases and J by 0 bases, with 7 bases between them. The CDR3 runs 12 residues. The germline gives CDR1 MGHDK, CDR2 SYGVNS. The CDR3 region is CASHGLNTEAFF. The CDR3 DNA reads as TGTGCCAGCCACGGGTTGAACACTGAAGCTTTCTTT.

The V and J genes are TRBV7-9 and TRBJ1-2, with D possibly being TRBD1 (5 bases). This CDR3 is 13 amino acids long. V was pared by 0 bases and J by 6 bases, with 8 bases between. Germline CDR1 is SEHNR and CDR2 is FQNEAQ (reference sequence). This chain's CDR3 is CASSLAGEDGYTF. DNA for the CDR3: TGTGCCAGCAGCTTAGCAGGGGAGGATGGCTACACCTTC.

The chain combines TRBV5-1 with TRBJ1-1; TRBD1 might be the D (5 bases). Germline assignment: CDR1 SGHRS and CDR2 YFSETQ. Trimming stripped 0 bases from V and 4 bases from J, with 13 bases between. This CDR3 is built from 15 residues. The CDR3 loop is CASSLAFQGSTEAFF. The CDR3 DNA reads TGCGCCAGCAGCTTGGCGTTCCAGGGCAGCACTGAAGCTTTCTTT.

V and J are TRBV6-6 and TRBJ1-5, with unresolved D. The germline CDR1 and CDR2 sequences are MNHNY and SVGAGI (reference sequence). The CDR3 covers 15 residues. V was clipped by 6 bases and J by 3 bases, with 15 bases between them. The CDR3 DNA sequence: TGTGCCAGCAGATTGAGCCCCCAGGTCAATCAGCCCCAGCATTTT. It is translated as CASRLSPQVNQPQHF.

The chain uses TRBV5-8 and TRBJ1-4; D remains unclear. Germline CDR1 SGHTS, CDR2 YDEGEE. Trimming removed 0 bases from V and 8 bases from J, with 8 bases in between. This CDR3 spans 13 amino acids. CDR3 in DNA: TGTGCCAGCAGCTTGGCTCCGGGGGAAAAACTGTTTTTT. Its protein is CASSLAPGEKLFF.

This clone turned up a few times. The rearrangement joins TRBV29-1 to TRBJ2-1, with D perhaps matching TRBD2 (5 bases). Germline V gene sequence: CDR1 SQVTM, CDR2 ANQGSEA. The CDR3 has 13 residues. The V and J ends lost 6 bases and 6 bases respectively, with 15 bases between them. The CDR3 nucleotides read TGCAGCGTAGTAGGACTCCTCATCAATGAGCAGTTCTTC. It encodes CSVVGLLINEQFF.

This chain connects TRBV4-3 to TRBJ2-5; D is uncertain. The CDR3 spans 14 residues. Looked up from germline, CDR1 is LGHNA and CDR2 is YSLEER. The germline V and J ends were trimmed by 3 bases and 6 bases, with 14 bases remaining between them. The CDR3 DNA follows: TGCGCCAGCAGCCACCTCAACGAGAGAAAGACCCAGTACTTC. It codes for CASSHLNERKTQYF.

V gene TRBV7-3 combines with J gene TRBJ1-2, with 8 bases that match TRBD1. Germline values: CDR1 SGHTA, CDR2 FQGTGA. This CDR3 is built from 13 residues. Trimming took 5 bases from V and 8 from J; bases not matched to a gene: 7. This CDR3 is CASSQGQGGGYTF. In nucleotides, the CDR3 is TGTGCCAGCAGCCAAGGACAGGGTGGCGGCTACACCTTC.

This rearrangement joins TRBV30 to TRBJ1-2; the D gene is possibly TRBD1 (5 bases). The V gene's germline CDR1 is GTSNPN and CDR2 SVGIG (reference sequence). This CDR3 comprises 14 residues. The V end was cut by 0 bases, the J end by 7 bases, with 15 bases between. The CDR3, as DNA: TGTGCCTGGAGTGTACCTGGGGGGAAGAGTGGCTACACCTTC. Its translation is CAWSVPGGKSGYTF.